The 5 T cell receptor beta chains below were found in one sample sequenced in a study of T cell responses to AZD1222 COVID-19 vaccine. This table comes from immunoSEQ multiplex PCR, and its TCRdb copy is limited to in-frame clones, with some not included. The repertoire consists of over 70,000 clones, with about nine tenths occurring once and the leading ten covering approximately 5.3%. Sequencing was performed on peripheral blood, taken 28 days after the second AZD1222 dose. Receptors originate from an adult who received the AZD1222 COVID-19 vaccine.

The chain couples TRBV10-3 to TRBJ2-1; no definite D call. Germline CDR1 reads ENHRY; CDR2 reads SYGVKD. This CDR3 comprises 12 residues. Trimming cost V 0 bases and J 6 bases, with 3 bases left between them. The CDR3 DNA sequence: TGTGCCATCAGTGAGTCCGTCAATGAGCAGTTCTTC. The encoded protein is CAISESVNEQFF.

The chain couples TRBV5-4 to TRBJ1-3, with D unclear. Germline loops: CDR1 SGHNT, CDR2 YYREEE (reference sequence). The CDR3 is 14 amino acids. The V and J ends lost 2 bases and 1 base respectively, with 7 bases between them. The CDR3 DNA follows: TGTGCCAGCAGCTTTGAGGGTTCTGGAAACACCATATATTTT. Translated: CASSFEGSGNTIYF.

This clone was seen a single time. The chain joins TRBV6-5 to TRBJ2-7, with TRBD1 as a possible D gene (6 bases). Germline CDR1 reads MNHEY; CDR2 reads SVGAGI. V was pared by 2 bases and J by 3 bases, with 17 bases between. This CDR3 has 16 amino acids. CDR3 nucleotide sequence: TGTGCCAGCAGTTACAAGTACGGGACAACTTACTACGAGCAGTACGTC. Residues: CASSYKYGTTYYEQYV.

The chain carries TRBV2 and TRBJ1-1; D is undetermined. Trimming pared 2 bases from V and 6 bases from J, leaving 13 bases between. Per the germline V gene, CDR1 is SNHLY and CDR2 is FYNNEI. This CDR3 spans 14 amino acids. CDR3 loop: CASSEMPRTAEAFF. The CDR3 DNA sequence: TGTGCCAGCAGTGAAATGCCCCGGACGGCTGAAGCTTTCTTT.

The CDR3 nucleotides are TGTGCCAGCAGCCCGAGGAAGACAGGGAACGACTATGGCTACACCTTC. It yields the protein CASSPRKTGNDYGYTF. The chain has TRBV5-4 and TRBJ1-2; 7 bases align to TRBD1. The CDR3 has 16 residues. CDR1 and CDR2 from the germline V gene are SGHNT and YYREEE (reference sequence). The ends lost 4 bases at V and 3 bases at J; junction bases unmatched: 12.